Included here is one T cell receptor beta chain sequence, with context. Its antigen is as yet unknown. Sequencing was performed with immunoSEQ multiplex PCR; in TCRdb, only in-frame clones are kept and a portion is missing. The data contain around 41,000 clones, around nine tenths of them seen just once; the ten biggest clones take up about 12%. With autoimmune disease history or systemic immunosuppression, patients were excluded. The sample originates from a study of OX40 agonist ivuxolimab in advanced cancers. Study-wide background: The eligibility criteria allowed prior anti-PD-1, anti-PD-L1 or anti-CTLA-4 therapy, and around 40% had some. Findings and caveats of the study: There were, on average, more expanded clones in CD8+ T cells than in CD4+.

The V and J ends lost 3 bases and 5 bases respectively, with 11 bases between them. Germline lookup yields CDR1 MDHEN and CDR2 SYDVKM. The CDR3 length is 14 residues. Sequenced here: CD4+ or CD8+ T cells sorted from blood, sampled in a trial of the OX40 agonist ivuxolimab. This chain uses TRBV28 with TRBJ1-5, with D possibly TRBD1 on 6 matching bases. This clonotype was obtained from an adult with an advanced solid tumor such as melanoma, head and neck, liver or kidney cancer. The CDR3 region has the DNA TGTGCCAGCAGTTTCCGGGGGGGCTATCAGCCCCAGCATTTT. It translates to CASSFRGGYQPQHF.